Below, 11 T cell receptor beta chains from the same sample are listed, as sequenced in a study of sequential checkpoint blockade in melanoma. Assay: immunoSEQ multiplex PCR; the TCRdb copy retains only in-frame clones and omits some. The top ten clones hold less than 20% of a sample with some 2,000 clones, approximately 17% of them seen once. Treatment here: randomized to nivolumab then ipilimumab (arm A) or the reverse (arm B). Sequenced material: tumor tissue (inferred from file names), taken from a patient given nivolumab and ipilimumab in sequence. The source of these receptors is a human donor with melanoma.

This clone showed up many times. The rearrangement links TRBV9 to TRBJ1-1, with 10 bases that match TRBD1. Germline V gene lookup returns CDR1 SGDLS and CDR2 YYNGEE. The CDR3 covers 15 residues. V lost 4 bases, J lost 1 base, and 4 bases stayed unmatched. The CDR3 DNA sequence: TGTGCCAGCAGCTCCTGGACAGGGGGGAACACTGAAGCTTTCTTT. It specifies CASSSWTGGNTEAFF.

The chain combines TRBV29-1 with TRBJ2-2; TRBD1 might be the D (6 bases). The germline CDR1 and CDR2 sequences are SQVTM and ANQGSEA. This CDR3 is 13 amino acids long. V was pared by 6 bases and J by 3 bases, with 11 bases between. CDR3 DNA: TGCAGCGTCGGCGGACAGTACACCGGGGAGCTGTTTTTT. Translated: CSVGGQYTGELFF.

This clone occurred many times. The V call is TRBV11-3, the J call TRBJ2-7; TRBD2 aligns across 13 bases. CDR1 SGHNT and CDR2 YENEEA come from the germline V gene. J lost 0 bases, V lost 5 bases, and 1 base had no gene match. CDR3 length: 15 residues. CDR3 residues: CASSRLAGGSYEQYF. The DNA of the CDR3 is TGTGCCAGCAGCAGACTAGCGGGAGGCTCCTACGAGCAGTACTTC.

This clone is deemed large. J is TRBJ2-7 and V is TRBV29-1; TRBD2 aligns across 13 bases. Trimming at V came to 5 bases and at J to 0 bases, leaving 7 bases not matched to a gene. There are 16 residues in the CDR3. Looked up from germline, CDR1 is SQVTM and CDR2 is ANQGSEA. DNA of the CDR3: TGCAGCGTTATAACTAGCGGGGGGGATAGCTCCTACGAGCAGTACTTC. It specifies CSVITSGGDSSYEQYF.

This clone is medium-sized by share. V gene TRBV11-3 combines with J gene TRBJ1-2; TRBD1 matches at 10 bases. The CDR3 consists of 18 residues. Looked up from germline, CDR1 is SGHNT and CDR2 is YENEEA. Losses at the gene ends were 4 bases for V and 5 bases for J; bases not matched to a gene: 16. CDR3 nucleotide sequence: TGTGCCAGCAGCTCCCTTTCCTTGGGGGACAGGGGAGGGTATGGCTACACCTTC. It specifies CASSSLSLGDRGGYGYTF.

This clone ranks as medium-sized. This chain connects TRBV6-8 to TRBJ2-1, with D maybe TRBD1 (6 bases). The CDR3 length is 14 residues. V gave up 10 bases and J gave up 5 bases, with 18 bases separating them. Germline CDR1 reads MNHGY; CDR2 reads SAAAGT. CDR3 sequence reads: CAISLLGADNEQFF. For the CDR3, the DNA is TGTGCCATCAGCCTATTGGGGGCCGACAATGAGCAGTTCTTC.

This clone is judged medium-sized. The chain combines TRBV11-3 with TRBJ2-2; D perhaps matches TRBD2 (5 bases). V lost 6 bases to trimming and J lost 4 bases, with 12 bases between them. Germline assignment: CDR1 SGHNT and CDR2 YENEEA. The CDR3 has 14 residues. The CDR3 sequence: CASRMAGITGELFF. CDR3 coding DNA: TGTGCCAGCAGAATGGCCGGGATCACCGGGGAGCTGTTTTTT. Using reference TRBV11-3 and TRBJ2-2 for the parts outside the CDR3, the full variable domain is EAGVVQSPRYKIIEKKQPVAFWCNPISGHNTLYWYLQNLGQGPELLIRYENEEAVDDSQLPKDRFSAERLKGVDSTLKIQPAELGDSAVYLCASRMAGITGELFFGEGSRLTVL.

This clone is medium-sized (0.01 to 0.1%) by share. V usage is TRBV6-1 and J usage is TRBJ2-1; 11 bases fit TRBD2. Germline V gene lookup returns CDR1 MNHNS and CDR2 SASEGT. This CDR3 comprises 19 residues. The V and J ends lost 1 base and 4 bases, in that order; junction bases with no gene match: 12. The CDR3 DNA is TGTGCCAGCAGTGAAGGAAAGCTAGCGGGAGGTCCGAGATACAATGAGCAGTTCTTC. Translation: CASSEGKLAGGPRYNEQFF.

The chain is built from TRBV9 and TRBJ1-3, with D unclear. CDR3 length: 15 residues. The ends were cut back, 0 bases at V and 2 bases at J, with 9 bases in the middle. In germline, CDR1 is SGDLS, CDR2 YYNGEE. CDR3 DNA sequence: TGTGCCAGCAGCGTAGGAGGGAGCCCTGGAAACACCATATATTTT. Translated: CASSVGGSPGNTIYF.

This clone was observed at least ten times. The chain uses TRBV11-3 and TRBJ1-1; D unresolved. The CDR3 contains 14 residues. Trimming removed 3 bases from V and 0 bases from J, with 8 bases in between. CDR1 and CDR2 (germline): SGHNT, YENEEA. The CDR3 reads CASSLEGMNTEAFF. The DNA of the CDR3 is TGTGCCAGCAGCTTGGAGGGCATGAACACTGAAGCTTTCTTT.

The chain couples TRBV19 to TRBJ1-2, with D perhaps matching TRBD1 (6 bases). The CDR3 runs to 15 residues. V lost 4 bases and J lost 2, with 14 bases in between. Germline V gene data show CDR1 as LNHDA and CDR2 as SQIVND (reference sequence). Here the CDR3 reads CASSTGQFSNYGYTF. In nucleotides, the CDR3 is TGTGCCAGTAGTACCGGACAGTTTTCCAACTATGGCTACACCTTC.